These 2 T cell receptor beta chains share one sample of origin, sequenced in a study of T-cell reconstitution after alpha-beta-depleted transplantation in children. A library of TCRbeta sequences, prepared with unique molecular identifiers, was generated. TCRdb reprocessed the PCR reads with MiXCR, giving one entry per CDR3 protein. Of more than 250,000 distinct CDR3 sequences listed, approximately 9.8% are singletons. This sample comprised PBMCs from the stem cell graft donor, obtained from the stem cell graft. The source is a human donor who donated a stem cell graft to a child with SCID.

This clonotype was seen ten or more times. This chain links TRBV6-1 with TRBJ2-7; TRBD1 is a possible D gene (5 bases). Germline V gene lookup returns CDR1 MNHNS and CDR2 SASEGT. Trimming removed 5 bases from V and 2 bases from J, with 13 bases in between. CDR3 size: 14 residues. The CDR3 protein is CASSPYSGTYEQYF. The CDR3 DNA sequence: TGTGCCAGCAGTCCCTACTCAGGGACCTACGAGCAGTACTTC.

In this sample, this clonotype turned up a few times. This chain uses TRBV4-2 with TRBJ2-7; TRBD1 matches 8 bases. Losses at the gene ends were 0 bases for V and 6 bases for J; bases not matched to a gene: 7. The CDR3 is made up of 15 amino acids. The germline gives CDR1 LGHNA, CDR2 YNFKEQ. The CDR3 nucleotides read TGTGCCAGCAGCCAAGACGGCGGACAGGGAGGCGAGCAGTACTTC. Protein sequence: CASSQDGGQGGEQYF.